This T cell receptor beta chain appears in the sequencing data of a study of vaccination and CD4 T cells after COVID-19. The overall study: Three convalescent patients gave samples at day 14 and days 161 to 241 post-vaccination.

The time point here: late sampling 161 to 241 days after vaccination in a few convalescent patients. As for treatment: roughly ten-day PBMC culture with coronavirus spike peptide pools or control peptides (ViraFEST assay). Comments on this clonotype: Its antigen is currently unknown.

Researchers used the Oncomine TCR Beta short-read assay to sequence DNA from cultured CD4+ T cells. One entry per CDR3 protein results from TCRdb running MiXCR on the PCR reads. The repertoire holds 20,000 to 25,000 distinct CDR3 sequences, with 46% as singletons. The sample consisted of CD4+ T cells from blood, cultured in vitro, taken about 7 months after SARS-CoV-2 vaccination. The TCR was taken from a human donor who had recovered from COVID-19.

The CDR3 loop is CASSMGQGHAEAFF. The CDR3 DNA reads TGTGCCAGTAGCATGGGACAGGGCCACGCTGAAGCTTTCTTT. V is TRBV19 and J is TRBJ1-1; TRBD1 matches at 9 bases. Germline lookup yields CDR1 LNHDA and CDR2 SQIVND (reference sequence). The CDR3 contains 14 residues. V shed 6 bases and J 6 bases; nucleotides not matched to a gene: 8.